This section outlines one T cell receptor beta chain sequence together with its context. Its specificity is unknown. The data originate from a study of shared clonotypes between healthy human individuals. Study-level findings and limits: Only blood was sampled, and tissue TCR repertoires likely differ from blood ones.

The protocol was immunoSEQ multiplex PCR, while the TCRdb copy is restricted to in-frame clones and leaves out a portion. The table includes about 2 million clones, roughly 94% detected once. Trimming pared 4 bases from V and 1 base from J, leaving 13 bases between. The CDR3 spans 15 residues. Germline V lookup: CDR1 SGHDT, CDR2 YYEEEE. The chain employs TRBV5-6 and TRBJ2-3; D is perhaps TRBD1 (6 bases). The sequenced material came from naive CD4+ T cells sorted from blood. Noted subset: CD45RA+ positively selected. The TCR comes from a young man in good health. In nucleotides, the CDR3 is TGTGCCAGCAGCCAGGAAGAGGGGGGCACAGATACGCAGTATTTT. This translates into CASSQEEGGTDTQYF.